Below are 15 T cell receptor beta chains sequenced from a single sample in a study of metastatic and nonmetastatic thyroid tumors. With MiXCR, TCRdb reprocessed the PCR reads. The table records 25,000 to 30,000 clones, around 14% of them present only once. Prior to thyroid surgery, none of the patients had received any treatment. Input material: blood. The receptor source for this set is a male donor with papillary thyroid cancer or a benign thyroid nodule (not recorded which). Some clones in this sample may be carry-over from other donors' samples.

This clone was seen ten or more times. The J gene is TRBJ1-5, the V gene TRBV6-6, with 7 nucleotides matching TRBD1. CDR1 and CDR2 from the germline V gene are MNHNY and SVGAGI (reference sequence). The CDR3 is 18 amino acids. Trimming took 6 bases from V and 2 from J; bases not matched to a gene: 16. CDR3 bases: TGTGCCAGCAGACTAGGACAGGCCGCGTCCCGTGGCAATCAGCCCCAGCATTTT. Its translation is CASRLGQAASRGNQPQHF.

This clone was seen many times. This chain joins TRBV27 and TRBJ2-3; 10 bases map to TRBD1. The CDR3 is 15 residues long. Trimming took 3 bases from V and 3 from J; bases not matched to a gene: 3. Germline values: CDR1 MNHEY, CDR2 SMNVEV (reference sequence). The CDR3 sequence: CASSFRTGGTDTQYF. CDR3 coding DNA: TGTGCCAGCAGTTTTCGGACAGGGGGGACAGATACGCAGTATTTT.

Many counts were recorded for this clone. DNA for the CDR3: TGCGCCAGCAGCTTGGGACTAGCGCTCGCGAACACCGGGGAGCTGTTTTTT. Encoded protein: CASSLGLALANTGELFF. The V gene is TRBV5-1, the J gene TRBJ2-2; TRBD2 aligns across 8 bases. The V segment lost 0 bases and the J segment 0 bases; nucleotides outside the gene matches: 4. CDR1 SGHRS and CDR2 YFSETQ come from the germline V gene. This CDR3 comprises 17 residues.

Only a few counts were recorded for this clone. The rearrangement joins TRBV28 to TRBJ1-3; D is possibly TRBD1 (5 bases). From germline, CDR1 is MDHEN and CDR2 SYDVKM. V dropped 8 bases and J dropped 2 bases, with 13 bases sitting between them. This CDR3 is built from 14 residues. CDR3 bases: TGTGCCAGCGGGTTCCAGGGTACTGGAAACACCATATATTTT. It codes for CASGFQGTGNTIYF.

This clone was recorded at least ten times. V gene TRBV14 combines with J gene TRBJ2-3; either TRBD1 or TRBD2 may supply D (5 bases each). There are 15 residues in the CDR3. Trimming removed 5 bases at V and 1 base at J, with 13 bases between. Per the germline V gene, CDR1 is SGHDN and CDR2 is FVKESK. The CDR3 loop reads CASSDPGRGTDTQYF. CDR3 sequence (DNA): TGTGCCAGCAGCGACCCGGGACGTGGCACAGATACGCAGTATTTT.

This clone was seen at least ten times. The J gene is TRBJ2-5, the V gene TRBV5-1; 7 nucleotides line up with TRBD2. Unmatched junction bases numbered 13, after V lost 5 bases and J lost 3 bases. The CDR3 length is 16 residues. CDR1 SGHRS and CDR2 YFSETQ come from the germline V gene. For the CDR3, the DNA is TGCGCCAGCAGTGTATCCCCCGGCGGGGGTAAAGAGACCCAGTACTTC. This translates into CASSVSPGGGKETQYF.

This clone was detected many times. The rearrangement joins TRBV13 to TRBJ1-1; D is undetermined. CDR1 and CDR2 (germline): PRHDT, FYEKMQ (reference sequence). The length of the CDR3 is 15 residues. V was pared by 2 bases and J by 1 base, with 11 bases between. The CDR3 region is CASSLLAGSNTEAFF. The DNA of the CDR3 is TGTGCCAGCAGCTTACTCGCTGGGTCGAACACTGAAGCTTTCTTT.

This clone was counted many times. The chain has TRBV5-5 and TRBJ1-1; TRBD1 matches at 7 bases. The CDR3 has 13 residues. Trimming at V came to 1 base and at J to 3 bases, leaving 0 bases not matched to a gene. Germline CDR1 reads SGHKS; CDR2 reads YYEKEE (reference sequence). CDR3 sequence (DNA): TGTGCCAGCAGCTTGCAGGGGGACACTGAAGCTTTCTTT. This encodes CASSLQGDTEAFF.

In this sample, this clone turned up a few times. Relative to the germline gene, one junction end is altered; a read error may explain this. The chain couples TRBV6-1 to TRBJ2-7; possibly TRBD2 for D (5 bases). CDR1 MNHNS and CDR2 SASEGT come from the germline V gene. CDR3 length: 14 residues. As DNA, the CDR3 is TGTGCCAGCTGCCTCCTAGCCGATACCTACGACCAGTACTTC. Protein product: CASCLLADTYDQYF.

This clone showed up many times. The genes are TRBV30 and TRBJ1-5; no clear D gene. Germline V gene sequence: CDR1 GTSNPN, CDR2 SVGIG (reference sequence). The CDR3 is made up of 15 amino acids. Trimming cost V 6 bases and J 5 bases, with 20 bases left between them. Written as DNA, the CDR3 is TGTGCCTGCGAAACAGATTCTCGGGTTGATCAGCCCCAGCATTTT. It codes for CACETDSRVDQPQHF.

The sample holds many counts of this clone. V usage is TRBV28 and J usage is TRBJ2-7; possible D gene TRBD1, 6 bases. Per germline, CDR1 MDHEN and CDR2 SYDVKM. The CDR3 runs to 14 residues. Trimming removed 2 bases from V and 3 bases from J, with 11 bases in between. This CDR3 reads CASSLHGQNYEQYF. The CDR3 region has the DNA TGTGCCAGCAGTTTACACGGACAGAACTACGAGCAGTACTTC.

The sample holds many counts of this clone. The chain joins TRBV20-1 to TRBJ1-6; the D is unclear. CDR1 is DFQATT and CDR2 is SNEGSKA in the germline V gene (reference sequence). V lost 6 bases and J lost 6, with 12 bases in between. The CDR3 is made up of 13 amino acids. The CDR3 spells CSAVGELNSPLHF. The CDR3 DNA reads as TGCAGTGCGGTAGGAGAGCTTAATTCACCCCTCCACTTT.

This clone has ten or more counts. The rearrangement links TRBV6-1 to TRBJ1-1; D uncertain. Per the germline V gene, CDR1 is MNHNS and CDR2 is SASEGT. V was trimmed by 0 bases and J by 3 bases, leaving 8 bases between them. This CDR3 is 14 amino acids long. CDR3 nucleotide sequence: TGTGCCAGCAGTGAAGCAGGCGGCGACACTGAAGCTTTCTTT. It encodes CASSEAGGDTEAFF.

The chain couples TRBV11-2 to TRBJ2-7, with a possible D match to TRBD2 (5 bases). The CDR3 length is 14 residues. Germline CDR1 and CDR2: SGHAT and FQNNGV. The V end was cut by 4 bases, the J end by 1 base, with 11 bases between. The CDR3 here is CASSSSGPSYEQYF. DNA for the CDR3: TGTGCCAGCAGCTCGAGCGGACCGTCCTACGAGCAGTACTTC.

At least ten counts were recorded for this clone. The rearrangement uses TRBV6-1 and TRBJ2-5, with D uncertain. This CDR3 has 13 residues. Germline CDR1 reads MNHNS; CDR2 reads SASEGT. V lost 5 bases and J lost 2, with 9 bases in between. The CDR3 coding sequence is TGTGCCAGCAGTTATTCACAGCAAGAGACCCAGTACTTC. This codes for CASSYSQQETQYF.